A single sample gave rise to the 26 T cell receptor beta chains below, sequenced in a study of blood T cells in healthy people across ages. Next came a second PCR, run for roughly 6 to 11 cycles, which used a sample-barcoded 5' primer along with a J-beta primer mix. TCRdb called the 5' RACE reads again in MiXCR, with one record for every CDR3 protein. Of 600,000 or so distinct CDR3 sequences in the sample, about 21% were seen once. The sequenced sample was blood. Every receptor here comes from a man in his sixties or seventies in good health.

The CDR3 is CASSQVRDYGYTF. CDR3 DNA sequence: TGTGCCAGCAGCCAAGTGAGGGACTATGGCTACACCTTC. This chain uses TRBV3-1 with TRBJ1-2; no definite D call. Trimming left V 1 base short and J 3 bases short, with 6 bases between. Germline-derived CDR1 and CDR2 are LGHDT and YNNKEL (reference sequence). The CDR3 runs 13 residues.

This chain links TRBV9 with TRBJ2-7, with a tentative D call TRBD2 (5 bases). The CDR3 runs 14 residues. Trimming took 0 bases from V and 5 from J, leaving 12 bases between them. The V gene's germline CDR1 is SGDLS and CDR2 YYNGEE. Written as DNA, the CDR3 is TGTGCCAGCAGCGTAGTGGGGAGAAGCGACGAGCAGTACTTC. Its translation: CASSVVGRSDEQYF. Full variable domain (rest looked up from reference TRBV9 and TRBJ2-7): DSGVTQTPKHLITATGQRVTLRCSPRSGDLSVYWYQQSLDQGLQFLIQYYNGEERAKGNILERFSAQQFPDLHSELNLSSLELGDSALYFCASSVVGRSDEQYFGPGTRLTVT.

The chain carries TRBV18 and TRBJ1-2; 8 bases align to TRBD1. V lost 0 bases and J lost 3; bases outside the gene matches: 3. The CDR3 spans 15 residues. Germline-derived CDR1 and CDR2 are KGHSH and LQKENI. The CDR3 reads CASSPPAGGYYGYTF. CDR3 DNA sequence: TGTGCCAGCTCACCACCCGCAGGGGGCTACTATGGCTACACCTTC.

This clonotype was detected only a few times. At one boundary the junction diverges from the germline segment, which might be a read error. The rearrangement uses TRBV15 and TRBJ1-2; 9 positions agree with TRBD1. The CDR3 extends over 15 amino acids. CDR1 and CDR2 from the germline V gene are LNHNV and YYDKDF (reference sequence). CDR3 bases: TGTGCCACCAGCAGAGATGGACAGGGGATCTATGGCCACACCTTC. Residues: CATSRDGQGIYGHTF.

Comments on this clonotype: In this CDR3 the conserved last residue, phenylalanine or tryptophan, is missing, so a read error is likely. V gene TRBV29-1 combines with J gene TRBJ2-3; D call uncertain. Deletions cut 2 bases from V and 6 bases from J, with 6 bases between. This CDR3 spans 11 amino acids. Germline V gene lookup returns CDR1 SQVTM and CDR2 ANQGSEA. CDR3 coding DNA: TGCAGCGTTGAAATTGGTGATACGCAGTATCTT. The encoded protein is CSVEIGDTQYL.

The chain carries TRBV6-1 and TRBJ2-2, with TRBD2 matching over 9 bases. Germline lookup yields CDR1 MNHNS and CDR2 SASEGT. Unmatched junction bases numbered 8, after V lost 6 bases and J lost 6 bases. The CDR3 runs to 15 residues. As DNA, the CDR3 is TGTGCCAGCAGGCCTTCTAGCGGGAAGGCCGGGGAGCTGTTTTTT. Translation: CASRPSSGKAGELFF.

A word on this clonotype: Mismatch with germline at one junction end may stem from a read error. The chain combines TRBV7-6 with TRBJ2-7; 8 bases line up with TRBD2. This CDR3 region has 14 residues. Germline V gene lookup returns CDR1 SGHVS and CDR2 FNYEAQ. The DNA of the CDR3 is TGTGCCAGCAGCTTAGGCGGGAGGTTTTACGAGCAGTGCTTC. Residues: CASSLGGRFYEQCF.

This clonotype was seen a handful of times. The junction shows a germline mismatch at one end, possibly a read error. The rearrangement uses TRBV28 and TRBJ1-1; no firm D call. The CDR3 sequence is 12 residues long. CDR1 is MDHEN and CDR2 is SYDVKM in the germline V gene. Here the CDR3 reads CASSSGATEALF. Here the CDR3 DNA reads TGTGCCAGCAGTTCGGGAGCCACTGAAGCTCTCTTT.

The chain links TRBV20-1 to TRBJ2-1, with D perhaps TRBD2 (6 bases). Trimming left V 3 bases short and J 0 bases short, with 15 bases between. The germline CDR1 and CDR2 sequences are DFQATT and SNEGSKA (reference sequence). The CDR3 is made up of 16 amino acids. The CDR3 DNA reads TGCAGTGCTAGTGGAGGGAGGCTTAGCTCCTACAATGAGCAGTTCTTC. Its protein product is CSASGGRLSSYNEQFF.

The V call is TRBV25-1, the J call TRBJ2-5; TRBD2 matches 11 bases. Germline CDR1 MGHDK, CDR2 SYGVNS. This CDR3 is built from 16 residues. Trimming cost V 0 bases and J 8 bases; bases outside gene matches: 8. The chain's CDR3 is CASSEYVAGGRETQYF. The CDR3 DNA reads TGTGCCAGCAGTGAATATGTAGCGGGAGGGCGAGAAACCCAGTACTTC.

V and J are TRBV12-3 or TRBV12-4 and TRBJ2-5; 7 positions match TRBD1. CDR3 length: 15 amino acids. With V trimmed by 5 bases and J by 5 bases, 11 bases remained unmatched. In DNA form, the CDR3 reads TGTGCCAGCAGTCGAGGTACAGGGGCATCGGAGACCCAGTACTTC. Residues: CASSRGTGASETQYF.

J is TRBJ2-5 and V is TRBV7-6; D is possibly TRBD1 or TRBD2 (6 bases each). The J call may be in error: the DNA end matches TRBJ2-7 better. The V gene's germline CDR1 is SGHVS and CDR2 FNYEAQ. The CDR3 length is 12 residues. The CDR3 is CVATRGGYEQYF. The CDR3 DNA follows: TGTGTTGCGACCCGAGGGGGGTACGAGCAGTACTTC.

This clonotype was counted a few times. The gene calls are TRBV5-1 and TRBJ2-3, with 7 bases that match TRBD2. The germline gives CDR1 SGHRS, CDR2 YFSETQ. CDR3 length equals 15 residues. V lost 0 bases and J lost 4; bases outside the gene matches: 5. The CDR3 nucleotides read TGCGCCAGCAGCTTGGATTCTAGCGGTTCAGATACGCAGTATTTT. Amino acid sequence: CASSLDSSGSDTQYF. The variable domain in full, with the rest retrieved from reference TRBV5-1 and TRBJ2-3, is KAGVTQTPRYLIKTRGQQVTLSCSPISGHRSVSWYQQTPGQGLQFLFEYFSETQRNKGNFPGRFSGRQFSNSRSEMNVSTLELGDSALYLCASSLDSSGSDTQYFGPGTRLTVL.

Concerning this clonotype itself: Mismatch with germline at one junction end may stem from a read error. The rearrangement links TRBV28 to TRBJ2-5, with TRBD1 matching 7 bases. This CDR3 has 14 amino acids. CDR1 MDHEN and CDR2 SYDVKM come from the germline V gene. CDR3 sequence (DNA): TGTGCCAGCAGTCCCCGACAGGGTGGCTACCCGTATGTCTTC. Translation: CASSPRQGGYPYVF.

This clonotype was detected a few times. The V gene is TRBV5-1, the J gene TRBJ1-2; possible D gene TRBD1, 5 bases. V was clipped by 4 bases and J by 8 bases, with 15 bases between them. The CDR3 contains 13 residues. The germline V gene has CDR1 SGHRS and CDR2 YFSETQ. CDR3 in amino acids: CASSPNPGNGYTF. DNA of the CDR3: TGCGCCAGCAGCCCTAACCCAGGGAACGGCTACACCTTC.

A word on this clonotype: Germline is not matched at one junction end, which may reflect a read error. CDR3 coding DNA: TGTACCAGCTCACCAGCGGGACTAGCGGGAGGGGATGAGCAGTTCTTC. Amino acid sequence: CTSSPAGLAGGDEQFF. The V call is TRBV18, the J call TRBJ2-1; 16 nucleotides align to TRBD2. This CDR3 is 16 amino acids long. CDR1 is KGHSH, CDR2 LQKENI, per germline. Full variable domain (remainder filled in from reference TRBV18 and TRBJ2-1): NAGVMQNPRHLVRRRGQEARLRCSPMKGHSHVYWYRQLPEEGLKFMVYLQKENIIDESGMPKERFSAEFPKEGPSILRIQQVVRGDSAAYFCTSSPAGLAGGDEQFFGPGTRLTVL.

This clonotype was recorded a few times. The chain links TRBV9 to TRBJ2-7; D not certain. Germline CDR1 and CDR2: SGDLS and YYNGEE. The V end lost 3 bases, the J end lost 0 bases, and 10 bases lay between the germline ends. This CDR3 is 14 amino acids long. The CDR3 nucleotides read TGTGCCAGCAGCGCCGGACCGAACTCCTACGAGCAGTACTTC. Its translation is CASSAGPNSYEQYF. Full variable domain (rest looked up from reference TRBV9 and TRBJ2-7): DSGVTQTPKHLITATGQRVTLRCSPRSGDLSVYWYQQSLDQGLQFLIQYYNGEERAKGNILERFSAQQFPDLHSELNLSSLELGDSALYFCASSAGPNSYEQYFGPGTRLTVT.

The chain joins TRBV12-3 or TRBV12-4 to TRBJ2-4; 8 bases match TRBD2. Germline trimming cut 2 bases from V and 8 bases from J; bases unmatched to any gene: 11. The CDR3 consists of 16 residues. CDR3 bases: TGTGCCAGCAGTTTACGGGCGGGGGGTGTAGGTTACATTCAGTACTTC. As protein: CASSLRAGGVGYIQYF.

This clonotype was seen repeatedly, ten times or more. The chain employs TRBV20-1 and TRBJ2-3, with 14 bases that match TRBD2. Germline CDR1 DFQATT, CDR2 SNEGSKA (reference sequence). This CDR3 is built from 15 residues. Unmatched junction bases numbered 3, after V lost 4 bases and J lost 3 bases. CDR3 sequence reads: CSATGLAGGTDTQYF. Here the CDR3 DNA reads TGCAGTGCTACTGGACTAGCGGGAGGAACAGATACGCAGTATTTT.

This clonotype was seen a few times. The chain uses TRBV6-2 or TRBV6-3 and TRBJ1-1; D may be TRBD1 (5 bases). CDR3 length: 15 amino acids. Trimming stripped 5 bases from V and 4 bases from J, with 17 bases between. Per germline, CDR1 MNHEY and CDR2 SVGEGT. The CDR3 sequence: CASSNTLAGGTEAFF. CDR3 in DNA: TGTGCCAGCAGTAATACGCTTGCTGGGGGCACTGAAGCTTTCTTT.

The rearrangement uses TRBV9 and TRBJ2-5, with a weak D call TRBD2 (7 bases). Germline CDR1 reads SGDLS; CDR2 reads YYNGEE. The CDR3 runs 16 residues. Trimming left V 0 bases short and J 5 bases short, with 17 bases between. The CDR3 loop reads CASSVEGTPGRETQYF. The DNA for the CDR3 is TGTGCCAGCAGCGTAGAGGGGACACCCGGGAGGGAGACCCAGTACTTC.

This clonotype was detected a few times. This chain links TRBV9 with TRBJ2-5; D tentatively reads TRBD1 or TRBD2 (5 bases each). Matching the DNA end better, TRBJ2-1 makes the J call doubtful. The CDR3 is 16 amino acids. The V gene's germline CDR1 is SGDLS and CDR2 YYNGEE. CDR3 protein: CASSATPGPGNNEQFF. CDR3 bases: TGTGCCAGCAGCGCCACGCCGGGACCGGGAAACAATGAGCAGTTCTTC.

The chain employs TRBV19 and TRBJ2-2; D is unresolved. V lost 4 bases, J lost 4 bases, and 13 bases lay in between. Germline CDR1 reads LNHDA; CDR2 reads SQIVND (reference sequence). This CDR3 comprises 15 residues. The CDR3 protein is CASSTRLRSTGELFF. The DNA for the CDR3 is TGTGCCAGTAGTACCCGATTACGATCCACCGGGGAGCTGTTTTTT.

Note on this clonotype: One junction end disagrees with the germline gene, perhaps due to a read error. The chain employs TRBV14 and TRBJ2-5; D gene uncertain. There are 13 residues in the CDR3. The V gene's germline CDR1 is SGHDN and CDR2 FVKESK. The DNA of the CDR3 is TGTGCCAGCAGCCAAGGAAGTAAAGAGACCCAGCACTTC. It is translated as CASSQGSKETQHF.

This clonotype occurred a few times. The chain links TRBV4-1 to TRBJ1-5, with 10 bases fitting TRBD1. Trimming cost V 1 base and J 1 base; bases outside gene matches: 7. The CDR3 extends over 18 amino acids. Germline CDR1 is MGHRA and CDR2 is YSYEKL. The CDR3 spells CASSQGGGQGLSNQPQHF. Written as DNA, the CDR3 is TGCGCCAGCAGCCAAGGAGGGGGACAGGGGCTCAGCAATCAGCCCCAGCATTTT.

The V and J genes are TRBV15 and TRBJ2-1; D is perhaps TRBD1 (6 bases). The germline V gene has CDR1 LNHNV and CDR2 YYDKDF (reference sequence). V was clipped by 3 bases and J by 10 bases, with 7 bases between them. The CDR3 spans 11 residues. The CDR3 nucleotides are TGTGCCACCAGCAGGGGGACAGAGCAGTTCTTC. It yields the protein CATSRGTEQFF. The complete variable domain, with remaining parts taken from reference TRBV15 and TRBJ2-1, reads DAMVIQNPRYQVTQFGKPVTLSCSQTLNHNVMYWYQQKSSQAPKLLFHYYDKDFNNEADTPDNFQSRRPNTSFCFLDIRSPGLGDTAMYLCATSRGTEQFFGPGTRLTVL.